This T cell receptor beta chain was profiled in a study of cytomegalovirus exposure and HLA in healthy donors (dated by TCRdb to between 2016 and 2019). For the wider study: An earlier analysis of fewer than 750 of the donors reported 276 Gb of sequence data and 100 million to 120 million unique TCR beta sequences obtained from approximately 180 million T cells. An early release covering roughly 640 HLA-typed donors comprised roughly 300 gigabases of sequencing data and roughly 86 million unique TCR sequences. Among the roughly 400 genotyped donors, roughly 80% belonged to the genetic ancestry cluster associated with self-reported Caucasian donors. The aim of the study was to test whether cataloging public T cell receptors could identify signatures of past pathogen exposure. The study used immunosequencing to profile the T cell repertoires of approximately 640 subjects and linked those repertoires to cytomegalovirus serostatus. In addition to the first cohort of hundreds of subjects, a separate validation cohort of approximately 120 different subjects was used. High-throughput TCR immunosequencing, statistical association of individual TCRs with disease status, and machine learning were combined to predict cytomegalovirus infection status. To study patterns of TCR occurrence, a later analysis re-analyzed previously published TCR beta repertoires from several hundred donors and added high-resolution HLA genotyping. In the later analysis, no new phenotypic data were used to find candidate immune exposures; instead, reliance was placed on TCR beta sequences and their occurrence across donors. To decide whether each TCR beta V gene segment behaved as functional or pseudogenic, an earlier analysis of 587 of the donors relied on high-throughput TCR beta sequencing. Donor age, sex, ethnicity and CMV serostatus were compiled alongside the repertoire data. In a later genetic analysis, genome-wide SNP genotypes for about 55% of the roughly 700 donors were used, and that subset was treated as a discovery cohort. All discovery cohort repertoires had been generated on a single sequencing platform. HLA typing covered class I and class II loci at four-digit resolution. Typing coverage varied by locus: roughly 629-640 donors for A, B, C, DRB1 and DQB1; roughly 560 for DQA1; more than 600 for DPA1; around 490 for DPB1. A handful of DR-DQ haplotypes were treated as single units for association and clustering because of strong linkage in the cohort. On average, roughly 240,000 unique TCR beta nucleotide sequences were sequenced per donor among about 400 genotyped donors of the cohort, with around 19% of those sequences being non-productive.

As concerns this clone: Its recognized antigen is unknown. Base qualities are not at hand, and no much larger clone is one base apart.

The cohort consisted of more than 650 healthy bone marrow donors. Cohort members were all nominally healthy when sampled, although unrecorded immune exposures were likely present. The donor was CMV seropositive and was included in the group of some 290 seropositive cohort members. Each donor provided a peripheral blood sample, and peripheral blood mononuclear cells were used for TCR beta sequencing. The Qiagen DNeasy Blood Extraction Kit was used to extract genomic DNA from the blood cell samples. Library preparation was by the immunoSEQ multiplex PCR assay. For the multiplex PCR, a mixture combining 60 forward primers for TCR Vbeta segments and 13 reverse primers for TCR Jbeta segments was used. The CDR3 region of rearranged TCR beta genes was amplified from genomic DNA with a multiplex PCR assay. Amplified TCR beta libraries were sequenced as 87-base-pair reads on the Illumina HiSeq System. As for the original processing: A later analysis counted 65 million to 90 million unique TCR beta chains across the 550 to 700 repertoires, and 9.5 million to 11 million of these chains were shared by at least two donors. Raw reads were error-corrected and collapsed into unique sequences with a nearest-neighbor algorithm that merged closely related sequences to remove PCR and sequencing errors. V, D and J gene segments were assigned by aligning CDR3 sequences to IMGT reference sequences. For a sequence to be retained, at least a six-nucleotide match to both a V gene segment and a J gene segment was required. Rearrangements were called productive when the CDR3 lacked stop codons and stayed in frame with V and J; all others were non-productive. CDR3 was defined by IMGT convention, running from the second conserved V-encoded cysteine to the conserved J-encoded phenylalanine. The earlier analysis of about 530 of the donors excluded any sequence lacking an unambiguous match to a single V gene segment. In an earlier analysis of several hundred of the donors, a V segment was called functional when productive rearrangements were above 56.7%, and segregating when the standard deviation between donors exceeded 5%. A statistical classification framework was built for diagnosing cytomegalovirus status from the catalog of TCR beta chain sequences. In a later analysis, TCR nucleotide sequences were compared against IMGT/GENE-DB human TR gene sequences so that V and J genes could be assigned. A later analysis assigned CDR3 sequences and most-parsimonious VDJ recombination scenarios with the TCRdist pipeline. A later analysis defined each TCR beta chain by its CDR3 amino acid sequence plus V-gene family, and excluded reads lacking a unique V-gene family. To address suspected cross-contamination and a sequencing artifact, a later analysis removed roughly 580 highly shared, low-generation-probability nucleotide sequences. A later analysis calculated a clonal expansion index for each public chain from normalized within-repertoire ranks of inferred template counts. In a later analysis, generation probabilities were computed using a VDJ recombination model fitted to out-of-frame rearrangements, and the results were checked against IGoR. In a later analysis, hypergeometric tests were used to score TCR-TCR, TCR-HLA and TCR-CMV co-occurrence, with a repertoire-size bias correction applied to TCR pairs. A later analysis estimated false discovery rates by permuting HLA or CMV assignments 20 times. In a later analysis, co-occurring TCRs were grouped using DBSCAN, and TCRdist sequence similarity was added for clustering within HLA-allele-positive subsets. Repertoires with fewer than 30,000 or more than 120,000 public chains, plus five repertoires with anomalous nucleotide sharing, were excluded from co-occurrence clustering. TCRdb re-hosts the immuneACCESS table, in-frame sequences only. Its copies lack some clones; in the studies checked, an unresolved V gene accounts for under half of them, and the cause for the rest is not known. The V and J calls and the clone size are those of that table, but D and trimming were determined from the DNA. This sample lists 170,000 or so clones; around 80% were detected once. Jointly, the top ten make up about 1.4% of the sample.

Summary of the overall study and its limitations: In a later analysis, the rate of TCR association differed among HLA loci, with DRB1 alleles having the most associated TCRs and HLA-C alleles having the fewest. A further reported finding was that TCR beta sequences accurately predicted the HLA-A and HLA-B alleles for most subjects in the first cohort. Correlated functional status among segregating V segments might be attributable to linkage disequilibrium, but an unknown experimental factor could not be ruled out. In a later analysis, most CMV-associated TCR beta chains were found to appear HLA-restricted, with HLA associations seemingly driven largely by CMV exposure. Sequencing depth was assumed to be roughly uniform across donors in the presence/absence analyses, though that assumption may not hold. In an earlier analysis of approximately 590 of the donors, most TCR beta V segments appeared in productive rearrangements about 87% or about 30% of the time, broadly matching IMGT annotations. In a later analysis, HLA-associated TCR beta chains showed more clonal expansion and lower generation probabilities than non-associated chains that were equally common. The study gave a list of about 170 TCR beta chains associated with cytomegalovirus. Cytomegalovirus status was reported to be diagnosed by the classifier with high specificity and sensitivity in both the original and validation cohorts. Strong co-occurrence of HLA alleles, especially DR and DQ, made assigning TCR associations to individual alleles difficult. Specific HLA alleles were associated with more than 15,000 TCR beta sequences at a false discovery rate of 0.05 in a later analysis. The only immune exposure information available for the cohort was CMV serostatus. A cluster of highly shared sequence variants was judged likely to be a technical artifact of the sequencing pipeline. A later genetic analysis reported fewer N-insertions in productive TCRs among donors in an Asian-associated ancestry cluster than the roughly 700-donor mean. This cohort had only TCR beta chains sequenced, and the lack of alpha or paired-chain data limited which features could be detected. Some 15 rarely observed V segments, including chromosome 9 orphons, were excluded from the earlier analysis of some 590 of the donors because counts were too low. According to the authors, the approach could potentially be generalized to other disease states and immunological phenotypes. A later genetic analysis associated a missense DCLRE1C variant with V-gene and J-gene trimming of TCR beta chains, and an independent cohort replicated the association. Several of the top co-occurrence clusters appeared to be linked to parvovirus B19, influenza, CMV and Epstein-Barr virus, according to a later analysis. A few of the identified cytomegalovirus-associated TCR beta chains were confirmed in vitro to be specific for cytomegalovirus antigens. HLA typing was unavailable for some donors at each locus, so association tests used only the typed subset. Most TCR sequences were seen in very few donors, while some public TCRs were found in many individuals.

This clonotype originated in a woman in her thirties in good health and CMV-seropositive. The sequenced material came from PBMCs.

The sequence in DNA is TGTGCCAGCAGCCCTCCCCCCGGGGGGAACTATGGCTACACCTTC. It codes for CASSPPPGGNYGYTF. The sequence is built from TRBV7-2 and TRBJ1-2; 5 matching bases give a weak D call of TRBD1. CDR1 and CDR2, per the germline V gene, are SGHTA and FQGNSA. Measured from the cysteine to the phenylalanine, the CDR3 is 15 residues long. Of the read, only the CDR3 DNA is kept; its 45 bases are in frame from base 1. V lost 5 bases and J lost 2 bases; the stretch between them is 15 bases long.